The T cell receptor beta chain described here comes from a study of T cell repertoires in cytomegalovirus infection. Study-level information: Through public TCR beta signatures, both CMV infection and matching HLA type were indicated. Findings of the study overall: There were HLA-C-restricted CMV-specific TCR beta clonotypes dominating the ex vivo response.

Per germline, CDR1 MNHEY and CDR2 SVGEGT. Trimming cost V 7 bases and J 8 bases; bases outside gene matches: 10. The CDR3 is made up of 13 amino acids. This clonotype has only a few counts. The target antigen is unknown. MiXCR, applied by TCRdb to the reads, yields one record per CDR3 protein. The sample yields around 530,000 distinct CDR3 sequences, approximately 26% seen once. This TCR derives from a human donor in good health (CMV status not recorded). Some clones in this sample may be carry-over from other donors' samples. The material sequenced was PBMCs. The rearrangement links TRBV6-2 or TRBV6-3 to TRBJ1-2; 7 bases line up with TRBD1. The DNA of the CDR3 is TGTGCCAGCAACCCAGACAGGGTCGGAGGCTACACCTTC. Translated, it gives CASNPDRVGGYTF.